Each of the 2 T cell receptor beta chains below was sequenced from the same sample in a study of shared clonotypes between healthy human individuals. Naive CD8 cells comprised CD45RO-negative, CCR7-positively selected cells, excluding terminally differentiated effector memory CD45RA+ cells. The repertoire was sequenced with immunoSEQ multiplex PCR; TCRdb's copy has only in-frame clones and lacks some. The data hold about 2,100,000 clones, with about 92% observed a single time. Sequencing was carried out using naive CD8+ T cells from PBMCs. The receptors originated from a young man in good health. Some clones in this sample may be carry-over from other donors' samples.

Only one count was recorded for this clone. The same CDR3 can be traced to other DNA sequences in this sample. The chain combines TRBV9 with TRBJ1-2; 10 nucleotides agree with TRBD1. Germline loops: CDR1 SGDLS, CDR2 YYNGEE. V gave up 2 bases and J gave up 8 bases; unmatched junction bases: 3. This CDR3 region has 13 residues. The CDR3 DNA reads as TGTGCCAGCAGCGTGGGGACAGGGGACGGCTACACCTTC. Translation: CASSVGTGDGYTF. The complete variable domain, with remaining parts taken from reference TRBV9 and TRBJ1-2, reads DSGVTQTPKHLITATGQRVTLRCSPRSGDLSVYWYQQSLDQGLQFLIQYYNGEERAKGNILERFSAQQFPDLHSELNLSSLELGDSALYFCASSVGTGDGYTFGSGTRLTVV.

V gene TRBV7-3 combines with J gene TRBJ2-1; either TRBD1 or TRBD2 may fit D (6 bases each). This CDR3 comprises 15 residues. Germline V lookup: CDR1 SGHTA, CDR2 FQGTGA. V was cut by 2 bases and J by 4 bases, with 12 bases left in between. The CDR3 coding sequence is TGTGCCAGCAGCTTAGTCGGGGGCCTATACAATGAGCAGTTCTTC. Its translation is CASSLVGGLYNEQFF.